This T cell receptor beta chain was sequenced during a study of control samples from healthy donors and cancer patients. Deletions cut 0 bases from V and 2 bases from J, with 5 bases between. Germline values: CDR1 LGHNA, CDR2 YNFKEQ. The CDR3 runs to 14 residues. This clone has just one count. Libraries were prepared by immunoSEQ multiplex PCR; TCRdb keeps only in-frame clonotypes and omits some of them. Among roughly 170,000 clones listed, just over 85% were seen once. The receptor's source is a young woman in good health. Material: blood. The V call is TRBV4-2, the J call TRBJ1-3, with a weak D call TRBD1 (5 bases). The CDR3 is CASSQDRAGNTIYF. CDR3 sequence (DNA): TGTGCCAGCAGCCAAGACAGGGCTGGAAACACCATATATTTT.